This is a list of T cell receptor beta chains from one sample in a study of early T cells in non-severe SARS-CoV-2 infection. TCRdb recomputed calls from the 5' RACE reads with MiXCR, one row per CDR3 protein. The sample holds about 69,000 distinct CDR3 sequences, 9.5% to 12% seen once. Sequencing was performed on whole blood, taken at baseline. The receptors stem from an adult who was a healthcare worker with PCR-confirmed SARS-CoV-2 infection or an uninfected control (not recorded which). CDR3s include the opening cysteine and the closing phenylalanine or tryptophan. A row's size may be missing; if present it is once, few, many or a size class.

abundance	v_gene	j_gene	CDR3aa
.	TRBV18	TRBJ2-4	CASSLSRTGGNIQYF
.	TRBV11-2	TRBJ1-1	CASSRRRGAGTEAFF
.	TRBV5-6	TRBJ2-3	CASSLGGLGTDTQYF
.	TRBV20-1	TRBJ2-1	CSARSGVGEQFF
.	TRBV12-5	TRBJ1-2	CASGFIERHYGYTF
.	TRBV12-3/TRBV12-4	TRBJ2-1	CASTGNTGGSYNEQFF
.	TRBV10-3	TRBJ1-6	CAISDTNSPLHF
few	TRBV7-6	TRBJ1-2	CASSLGEGTRGYTF
few	TRBV6-6	TRBJ2-7	CASSSGRVFREQYF
few	TRBV7-9	TRBJ1-5	CASSPDRVGNQPQHF
many	TRBV7-9	TRBJ2-7	CASSLDRVRGYEQYF
.	TRBV2	TRBJ2-7	CASQSDSSSYEQYF
.	TRBV3-1	TRBJ1-2	CASSQVRNYGYTF